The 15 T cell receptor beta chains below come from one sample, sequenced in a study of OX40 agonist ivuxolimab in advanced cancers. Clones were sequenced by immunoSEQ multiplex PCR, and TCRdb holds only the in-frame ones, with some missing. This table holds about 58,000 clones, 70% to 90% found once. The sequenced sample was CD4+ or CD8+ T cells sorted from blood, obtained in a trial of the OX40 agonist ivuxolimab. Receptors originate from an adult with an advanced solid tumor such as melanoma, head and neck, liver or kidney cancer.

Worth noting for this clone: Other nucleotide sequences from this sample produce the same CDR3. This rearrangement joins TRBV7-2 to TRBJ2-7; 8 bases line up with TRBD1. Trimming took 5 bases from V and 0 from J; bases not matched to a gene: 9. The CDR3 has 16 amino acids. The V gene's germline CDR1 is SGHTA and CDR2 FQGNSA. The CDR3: CASSQVTGVGSYEQYF. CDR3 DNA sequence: TGTGCCAGCAGCCAAGTGACAGGGGTGGGCTCCTACGAGCAGTACTTC.

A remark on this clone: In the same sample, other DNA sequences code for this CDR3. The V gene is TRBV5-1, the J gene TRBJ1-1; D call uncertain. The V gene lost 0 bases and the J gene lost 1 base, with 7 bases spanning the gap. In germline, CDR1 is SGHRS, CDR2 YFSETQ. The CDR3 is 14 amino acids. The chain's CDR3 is CASSLGHPNTEAFF. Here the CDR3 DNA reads TGCGCCAGCAGCTTGGGACATCCGAACACTGAAGCTTTCTTT.

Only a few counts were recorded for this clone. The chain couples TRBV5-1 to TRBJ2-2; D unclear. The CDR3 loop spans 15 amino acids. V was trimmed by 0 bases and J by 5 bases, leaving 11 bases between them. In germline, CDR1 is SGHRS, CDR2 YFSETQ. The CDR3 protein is CASSLGSLGTGELFF. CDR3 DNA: TGCGCCAGCAGCTTGGGGTCCCTAGGGACCGGGGAGCTGTTTTTT.

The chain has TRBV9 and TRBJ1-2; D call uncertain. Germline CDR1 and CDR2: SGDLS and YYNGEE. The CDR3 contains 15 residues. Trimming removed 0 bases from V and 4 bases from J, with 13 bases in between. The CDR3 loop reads CASSVVAGRFYGYTF. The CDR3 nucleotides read TGTGCCAGCAGCGTAGTCGCAGGAAGATTCTATGGCTACACCTTC.

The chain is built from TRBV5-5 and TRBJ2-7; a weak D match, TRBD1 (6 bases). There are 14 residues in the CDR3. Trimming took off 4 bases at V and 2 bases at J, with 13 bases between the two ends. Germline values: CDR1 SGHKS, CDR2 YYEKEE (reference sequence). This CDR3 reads CASSVWTEAYEQYF. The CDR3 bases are TGTGCCAGCAGCGTGTGGACAGAAGCCTACGAGCAGTACTTC.

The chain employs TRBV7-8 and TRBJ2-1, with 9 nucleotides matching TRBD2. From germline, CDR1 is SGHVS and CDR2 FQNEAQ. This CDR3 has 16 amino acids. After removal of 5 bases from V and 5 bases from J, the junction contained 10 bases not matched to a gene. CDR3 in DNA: TGTGCCAGCAGCGTCCTTAGCGGGGGCCGTAACAATGAGCAGTTCTTC. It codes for CASSVLSGGRNNEQFF. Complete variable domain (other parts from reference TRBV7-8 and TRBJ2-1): GAGVSQSPRYKVAKRGQDVALRCDPISGHVSLFWYQQALGQGPEFLTYFQNEAQLDKSGLPSDRFFAERPEGSVSTLKIQRTQQEDSAVYLCASSVLSGGRNNEQFFGPGTRLTVL.

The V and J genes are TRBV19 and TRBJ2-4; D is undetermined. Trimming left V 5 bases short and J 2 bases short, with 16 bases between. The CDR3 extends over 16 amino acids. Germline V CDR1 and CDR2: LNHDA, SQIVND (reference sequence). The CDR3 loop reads CASSFQTRRSKNIQYF. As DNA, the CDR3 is TGTGCCAGTAGTTTCCAGACACGGCGGTCCAAAAACATTCAGTACTTC. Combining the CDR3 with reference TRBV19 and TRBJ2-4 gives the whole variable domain DGGITQSPKYLFRKEGQNVTLSCEQNLNHDAMYWYRQDPGQGLRLIYYSQIVNDFQKGDIAEGYSVSREKKESFPLTVTSAQKNPTAFYLCASSFQTRRSKNIQYFGAGTRLSVL.

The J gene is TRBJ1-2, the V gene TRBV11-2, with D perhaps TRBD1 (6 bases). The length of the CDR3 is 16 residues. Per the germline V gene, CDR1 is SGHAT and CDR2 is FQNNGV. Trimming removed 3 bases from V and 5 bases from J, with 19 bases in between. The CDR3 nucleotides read TGTGCCAGCAGCTTTAATCACCGACAGGCGGGTTATGGCTACACCTTC. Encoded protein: CASSFNHRQAGYGYTF.

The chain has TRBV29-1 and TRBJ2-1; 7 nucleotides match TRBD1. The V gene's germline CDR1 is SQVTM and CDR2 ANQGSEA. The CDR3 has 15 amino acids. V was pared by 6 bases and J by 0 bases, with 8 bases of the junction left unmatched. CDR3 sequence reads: CSVAGTASSYNEQFF. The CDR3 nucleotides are TGCAGCGTGGCCGGGACAGCCTCCTCCTACAATGAGCAGTTCTTC.

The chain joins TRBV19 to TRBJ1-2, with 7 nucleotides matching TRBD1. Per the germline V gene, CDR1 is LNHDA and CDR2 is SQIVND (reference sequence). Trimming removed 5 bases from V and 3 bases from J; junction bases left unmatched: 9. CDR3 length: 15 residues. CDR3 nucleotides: TGTGCCAGTAGTGCACCACAGGGGCGCTACTATGGCTACACCTTC. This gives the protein CASSAPQGRYYGYTF.

The CDR3 spells CASSSPGGTGNTIYF. As DNA, the CDR3 is TGTGCCAGCAGCTCCCCGGGAGGGACTGGAAACACCATATATTTT. The chain couples TRBV5-6 to TRBJ1-3; D is unclear. V was shortened by 3 bases and J by 2 bases, with 12 bases between the two germline ends. This CDR3 comprises 15 residues. The germline V gene encodes CDR1 SGHDT and CDR2 YYEEEE.

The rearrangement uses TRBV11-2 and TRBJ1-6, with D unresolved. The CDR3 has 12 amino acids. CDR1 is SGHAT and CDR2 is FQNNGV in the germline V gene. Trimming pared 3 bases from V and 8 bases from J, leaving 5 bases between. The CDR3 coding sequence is TGTGCCAGCAGCTTCTCTTATTCACCCCTCCACTTT. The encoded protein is CASSFSYSPLHF.

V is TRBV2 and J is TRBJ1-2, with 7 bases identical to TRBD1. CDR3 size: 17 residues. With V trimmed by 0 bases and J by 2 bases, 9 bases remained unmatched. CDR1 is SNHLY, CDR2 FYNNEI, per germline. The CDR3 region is CASSEARQGTENYGYTF. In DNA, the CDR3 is TGTGCCAGCAGTGAAGCGAGACAGGGTACCGAGAACTATGGCTACACCTTC.

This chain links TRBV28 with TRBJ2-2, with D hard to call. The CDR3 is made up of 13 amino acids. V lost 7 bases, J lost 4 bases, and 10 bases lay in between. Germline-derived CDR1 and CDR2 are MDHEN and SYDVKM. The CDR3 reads CASTKAATGELFF. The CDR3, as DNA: TGTGCCAGCACGAAGGCAGCCACCGGGGAGCTGTTTTTT.

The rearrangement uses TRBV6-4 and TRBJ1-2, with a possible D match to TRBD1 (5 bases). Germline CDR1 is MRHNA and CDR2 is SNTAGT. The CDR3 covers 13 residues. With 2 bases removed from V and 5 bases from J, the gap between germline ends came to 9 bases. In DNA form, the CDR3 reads TGTGCCAGCAGTGACAGGGGTGGTTATGGCTACACCTTC. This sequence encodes CASSDRGGYGYTF.